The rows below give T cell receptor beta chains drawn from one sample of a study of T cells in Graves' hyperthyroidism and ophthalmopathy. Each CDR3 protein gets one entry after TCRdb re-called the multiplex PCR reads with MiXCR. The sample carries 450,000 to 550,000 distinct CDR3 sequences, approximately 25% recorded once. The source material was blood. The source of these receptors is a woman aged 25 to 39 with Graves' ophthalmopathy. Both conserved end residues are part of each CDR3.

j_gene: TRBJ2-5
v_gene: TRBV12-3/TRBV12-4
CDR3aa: CASSARLAGGQETQYF

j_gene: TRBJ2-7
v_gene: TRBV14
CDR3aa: CASSQGQGWLYEQYF

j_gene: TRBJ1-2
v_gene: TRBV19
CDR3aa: CASTIEGGQALYGYTF

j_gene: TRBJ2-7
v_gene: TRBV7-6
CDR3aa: CASSKSVRGASYEQYF

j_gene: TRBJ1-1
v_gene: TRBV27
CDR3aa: CASSLSQILNTEAFF

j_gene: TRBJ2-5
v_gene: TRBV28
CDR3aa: CASRQASETQYF

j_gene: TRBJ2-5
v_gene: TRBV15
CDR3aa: CATSAQETQYF

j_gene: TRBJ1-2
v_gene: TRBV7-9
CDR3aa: CASSLVSADGYTF

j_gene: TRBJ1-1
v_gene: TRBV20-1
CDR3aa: CSASRPGQGLNTEAFF

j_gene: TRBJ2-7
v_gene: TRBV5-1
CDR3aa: CASSLGSGPAYEQYF

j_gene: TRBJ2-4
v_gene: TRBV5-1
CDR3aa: CASSLATGGRNIKYF

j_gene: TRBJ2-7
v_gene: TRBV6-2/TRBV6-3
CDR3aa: CASIQIPGQNFYEQYF

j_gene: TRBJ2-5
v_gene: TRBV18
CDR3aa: CASSPPNGADPETQYF

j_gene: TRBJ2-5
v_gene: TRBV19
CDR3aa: CASSIDRTSAQYF

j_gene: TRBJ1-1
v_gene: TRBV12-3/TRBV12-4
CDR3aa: CASSPNPFEDTEAFF

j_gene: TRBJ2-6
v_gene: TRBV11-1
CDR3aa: CASSLAPLSSGANVLTF

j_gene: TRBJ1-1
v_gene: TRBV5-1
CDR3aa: CASSLAGGGVNTEAFF

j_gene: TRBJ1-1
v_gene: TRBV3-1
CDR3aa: CASSRASMNTEAFF

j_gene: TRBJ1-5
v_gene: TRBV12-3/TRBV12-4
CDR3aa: CASSFRSGGQPQHF

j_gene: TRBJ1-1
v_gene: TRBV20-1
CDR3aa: CSARDRRRNTEAFF

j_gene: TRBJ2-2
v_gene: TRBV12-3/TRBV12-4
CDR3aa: CASSLGDRGRTGELFF

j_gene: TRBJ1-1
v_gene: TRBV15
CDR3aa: CATSRDYRDRVTEAFF

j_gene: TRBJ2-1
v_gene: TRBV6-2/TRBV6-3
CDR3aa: CASRPRTGSYNEKFF

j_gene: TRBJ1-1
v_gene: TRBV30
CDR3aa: CAWSFLGVNTEAFF

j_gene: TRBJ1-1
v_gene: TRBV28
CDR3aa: CATGNRVPTEAFF

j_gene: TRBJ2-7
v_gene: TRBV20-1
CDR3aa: CSARDRVTYEQYF

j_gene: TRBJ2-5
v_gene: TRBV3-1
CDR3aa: CASSTTSGGETQYF

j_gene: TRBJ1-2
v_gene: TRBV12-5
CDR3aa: CASGLVLDRSTRDGYTF

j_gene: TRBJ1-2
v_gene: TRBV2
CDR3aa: CASTDRSRSNYGYTF

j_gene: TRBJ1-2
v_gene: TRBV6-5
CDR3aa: CASSYSVRDSGYTF

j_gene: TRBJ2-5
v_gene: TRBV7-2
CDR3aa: CASSLRVMETQYF

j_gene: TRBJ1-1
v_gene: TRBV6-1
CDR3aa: CASSVKPGNTEAFF

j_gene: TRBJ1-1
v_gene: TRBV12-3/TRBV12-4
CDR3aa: CASSNRAGAEAFF

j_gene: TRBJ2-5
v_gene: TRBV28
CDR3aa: CASSLLDRETQYF

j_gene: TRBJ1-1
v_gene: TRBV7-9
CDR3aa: CASSLAGVEAFF

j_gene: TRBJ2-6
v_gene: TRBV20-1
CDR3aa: CSARQGAGVKANVLTF

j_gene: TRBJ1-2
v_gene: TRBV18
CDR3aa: CASSPTPDGYTF

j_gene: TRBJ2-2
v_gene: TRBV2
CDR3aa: CASSAAGVNTGELFF

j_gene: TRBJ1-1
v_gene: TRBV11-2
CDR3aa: CASSLHLYTEAFF

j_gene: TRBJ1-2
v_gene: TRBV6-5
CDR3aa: CASSFGSGGYTF

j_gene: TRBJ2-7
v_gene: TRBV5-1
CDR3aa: CASSLGQAETYEQYF

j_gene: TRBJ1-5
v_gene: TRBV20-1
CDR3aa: CSASGETSNQHQHF

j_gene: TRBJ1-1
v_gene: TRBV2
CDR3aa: CASNSAMNTEAFF

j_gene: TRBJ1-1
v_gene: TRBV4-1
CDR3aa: CASSQSLGLNTEAFF

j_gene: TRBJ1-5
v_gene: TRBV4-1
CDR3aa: CASSQPRTGNQPQHF

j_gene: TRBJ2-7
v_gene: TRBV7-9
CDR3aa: CASSLVGAYEQYF

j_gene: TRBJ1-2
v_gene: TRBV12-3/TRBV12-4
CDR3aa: CASSFGQWQSGYTF

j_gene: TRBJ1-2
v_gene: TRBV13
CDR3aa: CASSLVGDGYTF

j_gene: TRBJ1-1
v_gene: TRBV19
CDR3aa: CASSRPGTPMNTEAFF

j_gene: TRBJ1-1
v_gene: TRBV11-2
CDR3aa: CASSALPWTSSNTEAFF

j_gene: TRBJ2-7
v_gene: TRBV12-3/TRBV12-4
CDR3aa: CASGNRYEQYF